These 13 T cell receptor beta chains share one sample of origin, sequenced in a study of T cell responses to AZD1222 COVID-19 vaccine. Here immunoSEQ multiplex PCR was the method, and the copy in TCRdb shows in-frame clones only, minus some. The sample carries more than 150,000 clones, roughly 93% recorded once. The sample was peripheral blood, taken on day 0 of AZD1222 vaccination. These receptor sequences come from an adult in good health.

Only a few counts were recorded for this clone. This chain links TRBV24-1 with TRBJ1-5; D is ambiguous. CDR1 and CDR2 (germline): KGHDR, SFDVKD. Trimming removed 3 bases from V and 1 base from J, with 6 bases in between. CDR3 length: 14 amino acids. In DNA, the CDR3 is TGTGCCACCAGTGATGTTGACAGCAATCAGCCCCAGCATTTT. Translating gives CATSDVDSNQPQHF.

This rearrangement joins TRBV5-4 to TRBJ2-3; TRBD2 matches at 10 bases. The CDR3 has 16 amino acids. The V segment lost 4 bases and the J segment 5 bases; nucleotides outside the gene matches: 10. Germline values: CDR1 SGHNT, CDR2 YYREEE (reference sequence). In DNA form, the CDR3 reads TGTGCCAGCAGCGTTCTAGCGGGAGCTTTCGTAGATACGCAGTATTTT. Protein: CASSVLAGAFVDTQYF.

The chain recombines TRBV3-1 (or the pseudogene TRBV3-2) with TRBJ2-1; 7 nucleotides align to TRBD1. This CDR3 contains 14 residues. The V gene end was trimmed by 1 base and the J gene end by 6 bases; junction bases not matched to a gene: 3. Germline V gives CDR1 LGHDT, CDR2 YNNKEL (reference sequence). CDR3 sequence reads: CASSQGAGGNEQFF. Written as DNA, the CDR3 is TGTGCCAGCAGCCAAGGCGCAGGGGGCAATGAGCAGTTCTTC.

This chain connects TRBV7-8 to TRBJ2-3; 8 bases fit TRBD2. V was pared by 2 bases and J by 1 base, with 8 bases of the junction left unmatched. Germline V gene data show CDR1 as SGHVS and CDR2 as FQNEAQ. This CDR3 is 17 amino acids long. The CDR3 here is CASSLNPGLEGTDTQYF. The CDR3 DNA follows: TGTGCCAGCAGCTTAAACCCGGGACTAGAGGGCACAGATACGCAGTATTTT.

V is TRBV19 and J is TRBJ2-7, with TRBD1 matching 9 bases. CDR3 length: 15 amino acids. Looked up from germline, CDR1 is LNHDA and CDR2 is SQIVND (reference sequence). The V and J ends lost 5 bases and 2 bases, in that order; junction bases with no gene match: 7. In DNA form, the CDR3 reads TGTGCCAGTAGTCCGGGGACAGGGCGGGCCTACGAGCAGTACTTC. Protein product: CASSPGTGRAYEQYF.

This sequence joins TRBV19 and TRBJ2-7; D tentatively reads TRBD1 or TRBD2 (6 bases each). Germline V lookup: CDR1 LNHDA, CDR2 SQIVND (reference sequence). V was clipped by 1 base and J by 2 bases, with 9 bases between them. The CDR3 is 14 amino acids. The CDR3 reads CASSIGRGTYEQYF. The CDR3 nucleotides read TGTGCCAGTAGTATAGGGAGGGGGACCTACGAGCAGTACTTC.

This clone was observed a single time. The chain carries TRBV28 and TRBJ1-6; D perhaps matches TRBD1 (5 bases). Germline CDR1 MDHEN, CDR2 SYDVKM. The V and J ends lost 3 bases and 19 bases respectively, with 13 bases between them. The CDR3 runs 11 residues. This CDR3 reads CASSFGHHLHF. The CDR3 nucleotides read TGTGCCAGCAGTTTCGGACACCATTTACACTTT.

The chain carries TRBV7-3 and TRBJ2-1; 10 nucleotides line up with TRBD2. The germline V gene has CDR1 SGHTA and CDR2 FQGTGA. The CDR3 length is 15 residues. The trim removed 3 bases at V and 4 bases at J, leaving 3 bases unmatched. As DNA, the CDR3 is TGTGCCAGCAGCTTTTCAGCGGGAGGGTACAATGAGCAGTTCTTC. Translating it yields CASSFSAGGYNEQFF.

The gene calls are TRBV29-1 and TRBJ1-2, with D possibly matching TRBD1 (6 bases). Germline V gene sequence: CDR1 SQVTM, CDR2 ANQGSEA. V lost 2 bases to trimming and J lost 3 bases, with 10 bases between them. There are 13 residues in the CDR3. CDR3 in amino acids: CSVEWGADYGYTF. Written as DNA, the CDR3 is TGCAGCGTTGAATGGGGGGCTGACTATGGCTACACCTTC.

The V and J genes are TRBV21-1 and TRBJ2-5; the table's D call TRBD2 went unverified against the DNA. TRBV21-1 is described as a pseudogene. The CDR3 has 16 amino acids. The chain's CDR3 is CASSTREAGGQETQYF. The CDR3 region has the DNA TGTGCCAGCAGCACAAGGGAAGCGGGGGGACAAGAGACCCAGTACTTC.

The chain is built from TRBV24-1 and TRBJ1-4; no definite D call. Trimming shortened V by 4 bases and J by 6 bases, and 14 bases separated the two germline ends. The germline V gene has CDR1 KGHDR and CDR2 SFDVKD. The CDR3 contains 15 residues. This chain's CDR3 is CATSDSSPADEKLFF. CDR3 nucleotides: TGTGCCACCAGTGACTCTTCCCCGGCGGATGAAAAACTGTTTTTT.

This clone showed up just once. The V gene is TRBV19, the J gene TRBJ2-5; perhaps D is TRBD1 or TRBD2 (5 bases each). The germline V gene encodes CDR1 LNHDA and CDR2 SQIVND (reference sequence). The length of the CDR3 is 15 residues. Deletions cut 4 bases from V and 5 bases from J, with 17 bases between. In nucleotides, the CDR3 is TGTGCCAGTAGTACTCAGGGACCGGGACGGGAGACCCAGTACTTC. Encoded protein: CASSTQGPGRETQYF.

The rearrangement links TRBV7-3 to TRBJ2-3; 9 bases map to TRBD2. The V gene's germline CDR1 is SGHTA and CDR2 FQGTGA. This CDR3 spans 16 amino acids. The V segment lost 2 bases and the J segment 6 bases; nucleotides outside the gene matches: 9. In nucleotides, the CDR3 is TGTGCCAGCAGCTTAGGTTTGGGTCTAGCGGGGGATACGCAGTATTTT. Translated: CASSLGLGLAGDTQYF.